Each of the 24 T cell receptor beta chains below was sequenced from the same sample in a study of technical replicates of blood from a few donors. Data came from immunoSEQ multiplex PCR; TCRdb stores just in-frame clones and leaves some out. The sample carries fewer than 100,000 clones, about 94% recorded once. Specimen: T cells isolated from PBMCs. The receptors here all came from a human donor in good health.

The chain has TRBV11-2 and TRBJ1-3; D is undetermined. Trimming stripped 3 bases from V and 2 bases from J, with 8 bases between. CDR3 length: 14 amino acids. The germline V gene has CDR1 SGHAT and CDR2 FQNNGV. The CDR3 DNA reads as TGTGCCAGCAGCTTCAGAAACACTGGAAACACCATATATTTT. Translating it yields CASSFRNTGNTIYF. Full variable domain (rest looked up from reference TRBV11-2 and TRBJ1-3): EAGVAQSPRYKIIEKRQSVAFWCNPISGHATLYWYQQILGQGPKLLIQFQNNGVVDDSQLPKDRFSAERLKGVDSTLKIQPAKLEDSAVYLCASSFRNTGNTIYFGEGSWLTVV.

J is TRBJ2-1 and V is TRBV7-3; D perhaps matches TRBD2 (5 bases). This CDR3 has 14 residues. Germline CDR1 and CDR2: SGHTA and FQGTGA. V lost 0 bases and J lost 4, with 7 bases in between. The CDR3 DNA follows: TGTGCCAGCAGCTTAACTAGCGTATACAATGAGCAGTTCTTC. It is translated as CASSLTSVYNEQFF.

The chain uses TRBV7-8 and TRBJ2-3; a possible D gene is TRBD2 (7 bases). This CDR3 region has 16 residues. V lost 4 bases and J lost 2, with 16 bases in between. The germline V gene has CDR1 SGHVS and CDR2 FQNEAQ. The CDR3 DNA reads as TGTGCCAGCAGCTCAAGGCGGGGGCAGCCCACAGATACGCAGTATTTT. The encoded protein is CASSSRRGQPTDTQYF.

The chain is built from TRBV10-1 and TRBJ2-3; no reliable D call. This CDR3 is 14 amino acids long. Trimming cost V 2 bases and J 2 bases, with 8 bases left between them. From germline, CDR1 is WNHNN and CDR2 SYGVQD (reference sequence). This CDR3 reads CASSEGRYTDTQYF. DNA of the CDR3: TGCGCCAGCAGTGAGGGCAGATACACAGATACGCAGTATTTT.

V and J are TRBV27 and TRBJ2-5; 10 positions match TRBD1. The germline V gene has CDR1 MNHEY and CDR2 SMNVEV (reference sequence). This CDR3 has 16 residues. Losses at the gene ends were 4 bases for V and 4 bases for J; bases not matched to a gene: 9. CDR3 in amino acids: CASSSAPGTGVETQYF. CDR3 coding DNA: TGTGCCAGCAGTTCAGCCCCCGGGACAGGGGTAGAGACCCAGTACTTC.

This chain connects TRBV6-5 to TRBJ1-5; D remains unclear. The CDR3 has 13 residues. The V end lost 7 bases, the J end lost 6 bases, and 13 bases lay between the germline ends. CDR1 is MNHEY and CDR2 is SVGAGI in the germline V gene. The chain's CDR3 is CASTNGWFQPQHF. The CDR3 DNA is TGTGCCAGCACCAACGGGTGGTTTCAGCCCCAGCATTTT.

The J gene is TRBJ2-7, the V gene TRBV11-3, with 12 bases aligning to TRBD2. The germline gives CDR1 SGHNT, CDR2 YENEEA. J lost 1 base, V lost 3 bases, and 4 bases had no gene match. The CDR3 is 16 amino acids. Written as DNA, the CDR3 is TGTGCCAGCAGCTTTGGACTAGCGGGGTTGTCCTACGAGCAGTACTTC. Translated, it gives CASSFGLAGLSYEQYF. Full variable domain (missing parts from reference TRBV11-3 and TRBJ2-7): EAGVVQSPRYKIIEKKQPVAFWCNPISGHNTLYWYLQNLGQGPELLIRYENEEAVDDSQLPKDRFSAERLKGVDSTLKIQPAELGDSAVYLCASSFGLAGLSYEQYFGPGTRLTVT.

To note about this clone: This sample also contains other DNA sequences that code for the same CDR3. The CDR3 spells CASSPPNNEQFF. The DNA for the CDR3 is TGTGCCAGCTCACCTCCTAACAATGAGCAGTTCTTC. The chain links TRBV18 to TRBJ2-1, with D uncertain. Germline V lookup: CDR1 KGHSH, CDR2 LQKENI. V lost 3 bases to trimming and J lost 5 bases, with 5 bases between them. This CDR3 is 12 amino acids long.

This sequence joins TRBV14 and TRBJ1-4; 8 bases line up with TRBD1. Germline CDR1 and CDR2: SGHDN and FVKESK. V was pared by 2 bases and J by 4 bases, with 6 bases of the junction left unmatched. There are 16 residues in the CDR3. CDR3 residues: CASSQSRTGGNEKLFF. In nucleotides, the CDR3 is TGTGCCAGCAGCCAAAGTCGAACAGGGGGTAATGAAAAACTGTTTTTT.

V is TRBV4-1 and J is TRBJ2-3; 12 bases are shared with TRBD2. The V segment lost 2 bases and the J segment 6 bases; nucleotides outside the gene matches: 6. The CDR3 has 16 residues. CDR1 MGHRA and CDR2 YSYEKL come from the germline V gene. The CDR3 reads CASSQPTSGRRDTQYF. For the CDR3, the DNA is TGCGCCAGCAGCCAACCCACTAGCGGGAGGAGGGATACGCAGTATTTT.

The chain has TRBV5-1 and TRBJ2-1, with D hard to call. Trimming shortened V by 0 bases and J by 2 bases, and 3 bases separated the two germline ends. The CDR3 loop spans 13 amino acids. Germline loops: CDR1 SGHRS, CDR2 YFSETQ. CDR3 coding DNA: TGCGCCAGCAGCTTGGTCGCCTACAATGAGCAGTTCTTC. It encodes CASSLVAYNEQFF.

J is TRBJ1-2 and V is TRBV4-3, with no clear D. Deletions cut 0 bases from V and 8 bases from J, with 10 bases between. The CDR3 covers 13 residues. Germline-derived CDR1 and CDR2 are LGHNA and YSLEER. CDR3 in amino acids: CASSQDIREGYTF. Here the CDR3 DNA reads TGCGCCAGCAGCCAAGACATCCGGGAAGGCTACACCTTC.

The chain is built from TRBV19 and TRBJ1-4; TRBD1 is a possible D gene (5 bases). Germline V gives CDR1 LNHDA, CDR2 SQIVND (reference sequence). The V end lost 3 bases, the J end lost 2 bases, and 16 bases lay between the germline ends. The CDR3 has 17 residues. The CDR3, as DNA: TGTGCCAGTAGTATGAGTCGGGGGAGTGCCACTAATGAAAAACTGTTTTTT. This gives the protein CASSMSRGSATNEKLFF.

CDR3 nucleotide sequence: TGTGCCAGCGCCCAGGACAGGGCTATCTCACCCCTCCACTTT. Translation: CASAQDRAISPLHF. This chain connects TRBV2 to TRBJ1-6; 8 positions agree with TRBD1. Germline trimming cut 8 bases from V and 10 bases from J; bases unmatched to any gene: 10. CDR1 and CDR2 (germline): SNHLY, FYNNEI. The CDR3 has 14 amino acids.

This clone has more than one count but fewer than ten. V is TRBV6-5 and J is TRBJ1-1; the D is unclear. V lost 8 bases and J lost 3, with 7 bases in between. The CDR3 is 11 residues long. Germline-derived CDR1 and CDR2 are MNHEY and SVGAGI. The chain's CDR3 is CASGQDTEAFF. CDR3 in DNA: TGTGCCAGCGGCCAGGACACTGAAGCTTTCTTT.

The genes are TRBV28 and TRBJ1-5; no reliable D call. The CDR3 length is 16 residues. The germline V gene has CDR1 MDHEN and CDR2 SYDVKM. Trimming shortened V by 3 bases and J by 0 bases, and 12 bases separated the two germline ends. CDR3 amino acids: CASSLLLTVSNQPQHF. CDR3 DNA sequence: TGTGCCAGCAGTTTGCTCCTAACAGTTAGCAATCAGCCCCAGCATTTT.

The chain uses TRBV5-1 and TRBJ2-7; TRBD1 might be the D (6 bases). Germline CDR1 reads SGHRS; CDR2 reads YFSETQ. The CDR3 is made up of 13 amino acids. V was pared by 4 bases and J by 5 bases, with 13 bases between. The CDR3 DNA reads TGCGCCAGCAGCCCAGGGGTGATGGACGAGCAGTACTTC. Its protein is CASSPGVMDEQYF.

The rearrangement uses TRBV5-1 and TRBJ2-7; tentative D call: TRBD1 (6 bases). In germline, CDR1 is SGHRS, CDR2 YFSETQ. V was clipped by 3 bases and J by 3 bases, with 13 bases between them. The CDR3 loop spans 14 amino acids. The CDR3 DNA is TGCGCCAGCAGCTCACAGGGCGCGAGCTACGAGCAGTACTTC. Translated, it gives CASSSQGASYEQYF.

The count of this clone is one. This chain connects TRBV6-1 to TRBJ1-2; D remains unclear. V was pared by 5 bases and J by 6 bases, with 7 bases between. The CDR3 contains 11 residues. From germline, CDR1 is MNHNS and CDR2 SASEGT. The CDR3 sequence: CASSWANGYTF. In nucleotides, the CDR3 is TGTGCCAGCAGTTGGGCGAATGGCTACACCTTC.

This rearrangement joins TRBV12-5 to TRBJ2-1; D is possibly TRBD1 (6 bases). Germline V gene sequence: CDR1 LGHNT, CDR2 FRNRAP. The CDR3 runs 15 residues. V shed 5 bases and J shed 2 bases, with 13 bases lying between them. This CDR3 is CASGRQGLTYNEQFF. In DNA form, the CDR3 reads TGTGCTAGTGGTCGTCAGGGGCTTACCTACAATGAGCAGTTCTTC.

The V call is TRBV11-2, the J call TRBJ1-2; D may be TRBD1 (5 bases). V was pared by 4 bases and J by 8 bases, with 11 bases between. CDR1 SGHAT and CDR2 FQNNGV come from the germline V gene. This CDR3 comprises 12 residues. The DNA of the CDR3 is TGTGCCAGCAGCTCCCAGGGAATAGGCTACACCTTC. Encoded protein: CASSSQGIGYTF.

J is TRBJ2-1 and V is TRBV11-2, with 10 bases identical to TRBD2. Per germline, CDR1 SGHAT and CDR2 FQNNGV. The CDR3 contains 16 residues. After removal of 0 bases from V and 8 bases from J, the junction contained 7 bases not matched to a gene. The CDR3 here is CASSLDSLAGVDEQFF. CDR3 DNA sequence: TGTGCCAGCAGCTTAGATAGTCTAGCGGGAGTCGATGAGCAGTTCTTC.

V gene TRBV6-4 combines with J gene TRBJ2-1; 9 positions agree with TRBD2. This CDR3 region has 15 residues. V shed 0 bases and J 8 bases; nucleotides not matched to a gene: 5. Looked up from germline, CDR1 is MRHNA and CDR2 is SNTAGT. The CDR3 coding sequence is TGTGCCAGCAGTGACTCGGCGGGAGGGAGCGATGAGCAGTTCTTC. It specifies CASSDSAGGSDEQFF.

The chain recombines TRBV2 with TRBJ2-3; 7 bases align to TRBD1. CDR1 is SNHLY and CDR2 is FYNNEI in the germline V gene. V shed 1 base and J 1 base; nucleotides not matched to a gene: 5. There are 16 residues in the CDR3. CDR3 loop: CASSEEGQLGTDTQYF. DNA of the CDR3: TGTGCCAGCAGTGAAGAGGGACAGTTAGGCACAGATACGCAGTATTTT.